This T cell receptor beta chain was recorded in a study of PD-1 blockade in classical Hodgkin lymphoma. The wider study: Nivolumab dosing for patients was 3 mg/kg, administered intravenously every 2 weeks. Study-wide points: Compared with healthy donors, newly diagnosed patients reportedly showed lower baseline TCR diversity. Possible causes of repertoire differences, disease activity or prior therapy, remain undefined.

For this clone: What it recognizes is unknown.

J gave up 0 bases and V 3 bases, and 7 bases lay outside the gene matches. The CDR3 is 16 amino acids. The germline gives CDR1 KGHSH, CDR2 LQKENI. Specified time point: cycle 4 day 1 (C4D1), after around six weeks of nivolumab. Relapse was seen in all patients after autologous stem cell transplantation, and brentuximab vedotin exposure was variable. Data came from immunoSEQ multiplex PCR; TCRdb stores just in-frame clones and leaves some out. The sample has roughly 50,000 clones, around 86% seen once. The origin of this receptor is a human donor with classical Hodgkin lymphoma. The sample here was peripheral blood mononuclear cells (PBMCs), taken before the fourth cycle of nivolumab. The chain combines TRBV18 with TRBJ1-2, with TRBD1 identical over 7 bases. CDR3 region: CASSPSQGWTNYGYTF. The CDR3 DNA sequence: TGTGCCAGCTCACCGTCACAGGGGTGGACTAACTATGGCTACACCTTC.